These 20 T cell receptor beta chains share one sample of origin, sequenced in a study of control samples from healthy donors and cancer patients. Sequencing was performed with immunoSEQ multiplex PCR; in TCRdb, only in-frame clones are kept and a portion is missing. The sample includes about 69,000 clones, over 85% of them seen just once. Sequencing input: PBMCs. The receptors originated from a man aged 55 to 70 with colorectal cancer.

The chain uses TRBV12-3 or TRBV12-4 and TRBJ1-2; a weak D match, TRBD1 (6 bases). V lost 10 bases to trimming and J lost 0 bases, with 12 bases between them. The CDR3 spans 13 residues. DNA for the CDR3: TGTGCCATCCGGGACATCACTAACTATGGCTACACCTTC. The encoded protein is CAIRDITNYGYTF.

V and J are TRBV7-9 and TRBJ1-4; no clear D. This CDR3 spans 15 amino acids. Germline values: CDR1 SEHNR, CDR2 FQNEAQ (reference sequence). With 5 bases removed from V and 6 bases from J, the gap between germline ends came to 16 bases. CDR3 DNA sequence: TGTGCCAGCAGCCTAGTTTGGATAGGCGATGAAAAACTGTTTTTT. It encodes CASSLVWIGDEKLFF.

The chain uses TRBV5-1 and TRBJ2-2, with D possibly matching TRBD1 (6 bases). CDR3 length: 16 amino acids. The V gene lost 0 bases and the J gene lost 4 bases, with 13 bases spanning the gap. Germline V CDR1 and CDR2: SGHRS, YFSETQ. The CDR3 DNA sequence: TGCGCCAGCAGCTTGGCGCCGGGACAAGGCACCGGGGAGCTGTTTTTT. Translation gives CASSLAPGQGTGELFF.

J is TRBJ1-3 and V is TRBV28; no clear D gene. Germline V gene data show CDR1 as MDHEN and CDR2 as SYDVKM. The CDR3 consists of 15 residues. Trimming cost V 5 bases and J 0 bases, with 11 bases left between them. CDR3 protein: CASSTPPISGNTIYF. In DNA form, the CDR3 reads TGTGCCAGCAGTACCCCACCGATCTCTGGAAACACCATATATTTT.

The chain uses TRBV7-3 and TRBJ2-6; D might be TRBD1 or TRBD2, each matching 5 bases. CDR1 SGHTA and CDR2 FQGTGA come from the germline V gene. CDR3 length: 16 amino acids. With 4 bases removed from V and 2 bases from J, the gap between germline ends came to 12 bases. CDR3 in DNA: TGTGCCAGCAGCTGGGACGGGGCTCCTGGGGCCAACGTCCTGACTTTC. It codes for CASSWDGAPGANVLTF.

The gene calls are TRBV6-5 and TRBJ2-3, with TRBD1 identical over 9 bases. The CDR3 is 14 residues long. Germline V lookup: CDR1 MNHEY, CDR2 SVGAGI. Germline trimming cut 4 bases from V and 3 bases from J; bases unmatched to any gene: 2. The CDR3 region has the DNA TGTGCCAGCAGTTTGGGACAGGGAACAGATACGCAGTATTTT. Translating gives CASSLGQGTDTQYF.

The rearrangement links TRBV12-3 or TRBV12-4 to TRBJ1-1; D is undetermined. Deletions cut 6 bases from V and 1 base from J, with 9 bases between. The CDR3 has 13 amino acids. The CDR3 spells CASRRTGNTEAFF. The DNA for the CDR3 is TGTGCCAGCAGGCGGACGGGGAACACTGAAGCTTTCTTT.

This chain's CDR3 is CASSPGQGYEQYF. In DNA form, the CDR3 reads TGTGCCAGCAGTCCCGGACAGGGCTACGAGCAGTACTTC. This rearrangement joins TRBV27 to TRBJ2-7; 8 bases match TRBD1. The CDR3 is 13 amino acids. The V and J ends lost 5 bases and 3 bases, in that order; junction bases with no gene match: 3. CDR1 and CDR2 (germline): MNHEY, SMNVEV (reference sequence).

This chain uses TRBV5-1 with TRBJ2-7; 7 bases are a match to TRBD2. CDR1 and CDR2 from the germline V gene are SGHRS and YFSETQ. After removal of 2 bases from V and 5 bases from J, the junction contained 10 bases not matched to a gene. CDR3 length: 15 residues. As DNA, the CDR3 is TGCGCCAGCAGCTTATCGCCGGGGGGTATCAACGAGCAGTACTTC. Translating it yields CASSLSPGGINEQYF. Together with reference TRBV5-1 and TRBJ2-7, the CDR3 gives the full variable domain: KAGVTQTPRYLIKTRGQQVTLSCSPISGHRSVSWYQQTPGQGLQFLFEYFSETQRNKGNFPGRFSGRQFSNSRSEMNVSTLELGDSALYLCASSLSPGGINEQYFGPGTRLTVT.

The rearrangement uses TRBV7-3 and TRBJ2-7, with a weak D call TRBD2 (6 bases). The CDR3 is 13 residues long. V lost 5 bases and J 10 bases, leaving 18 bases between the germline ends. Germline V gene data show CDR1 as SGHTA and CDR2 as FQGTGA. CDR3 region: CASSLERGKEQYF. The CDR3 bases are TGTGCCAGCAGCCTCGAACGGGGGAAGGAACAGTACTTC.

The chain employs TRBV7-2 and TRBJ2-2, with D tentatively TRBD1 (5 bases). The CDR3 loop spans 16 amino acids. V was cut by 1 base and J by 2 bases, with 11 bases left in between. Per germline, CDR1 SGHTA and CDR2 FQGNSA. CDR3 DNA sequence: TGTGCCAGCAGCTTAGTCGCAGGGCCAAACACCGGGGAGCTGTTTTTT. As protein: CASSLVAGPNTGELFF.

This chain connects TRBV3-1 (or the pseudogene TRBV3-2) to TRBJ2-1; 13 bases are a match to TRBD2. The V and J ends lost 6 bases and 7 bases, in that order; junction bases with no gene match: 9. This CDR3 has 16 residues. Per germline, CDR1 LGHDT and CDR2 YNNKEL (reference sequence). CDR3 coding DNA: TGTGCCAGCAGTTCCTCGACTAGCGGGGGGAGGAATGAGCAGTTCTTC. Its protein product is CASSSSTSGGRNEQFF.

V usage is TRBV7-9 and J usage is TRBJ1-1; the match to TRBD1 covers 10 bases. Germline loops: CDR1 SEHNR, CDR2 FQNEAQ (reference sequence). J gave up 6 bases and V 10 bases, and 11 bases lay outside the gene matches. CDR3 length: 14 residues. CDR3 loop: CATGNETGGPEAFF. The CDR3 coding sequence is TGTGCCACCGGGAACGAGACAGGGGGCCCTGAAGCTTTCTTT.

The gene calls are TRBV28 and TRBJ2-1, with a weak D call TRBD2 (7 bases). V lost 5 bases, J lost 7 bases, and 21 bases lay in between. The CDR3 has 16 residues. CDR1 MDHEN and CDR2 SYDVKM come from the germline V gene. The CDR3 reads CASSTNREGILNEQFF. CDR3 DNA: TGTGCCAGCAGTACAAACAGGGAGGGGATTCTAAATGAGCAGTTCTTC.

V usage is TRBV5-1 and J usage is TRBJ1-5; 9 bases line up with TRBD1. The germline CDR1 and CDR2 sequences are SGHRS and YFSETQ. This CDR3 is built from 15 residues. The junction had 9 bases not matched to a gene; V was cut back by 4 bases and J by 7 bases. CDR3 sequence reads: CASSNGQGSNQPQHF. The CDR3 nucleotides are TGCGCCAGCAGCAACGGACAGGGGTCTAACCAGCCCCAGCATTTT.

This chain connects TRBV30 to TRBJ1-6; D is undetermined. V dropped 8 bases and J dropped 5 bases, with 13 bases sitting between them. There are 13 residues in the CDR3. Looked up from germline, CDR1 is GTSNPN and CDR2 is SVGIG (reference sequence). As DNA, the CDR3 is TGTGCCCTTCGCAGTGGGAATAATTCACCCCTCCACTTT. It encodes CALRSGNNSPLHF. Using reference TRBV30 and TRBJ1-6 for the parts outside the CDR3, the full variable domain is SQTIHQWPATLVQPVGSPLSLECTVEGTSNPNLYWYRQAAGRGLQLLFYSVGIGQISSEVPQNLSASRPQDRQFILSSKKLLLSDSGFYLCALRSGNNSPLHFGNGTRLTVT.

A note on this clone: Distinct nucleotide sequences in the sample also encode this CDR3. The V gene is TRBV6-2 or TRBV6-3, the J gene TRBJ2-7; D is unresolved. Germline values: CDR1 MNHEY, CDR2 SVGEGT. Trimming left V 6 bases short and J 0 bases short, with 6 bases between. CDR3 length equals 12 residues. The CDR3 region is CASSSLSYEQYF. The DNA of the CDR3 is TGTGCCAGCAGCTCGCTCTCCTACGAGCAGTACTTC.

The CDR3 DNA follows: TGTGCCCTACATCCGGGACAGGGGCTCCTAGCTAACTATGGCTACACCTTC. Translating gives CALHPGQGLLANYGYTF. The genes are TRBV30 and TRBJ1-2, with 10 bases matching TRBD1. The germline V gene encodes CDR1 GTSNPN and CDR2 SVGIG (reference sequence). The junction had 15 bases not matched to a gene; V was cut back by 8 bases and J by 0 bases. The CDR3 has 17 residues.

This chain connects TRBV6-1 to TRBJ1-2; D not resolved. With 0 bases removed from V and 8 bases from J, the gap between germline ends came to 10 bases. The CDR3 runs to 13 residues. Germline CDR1 MNHNS, CDR2 SASEGT. CDR3 in amino acids: CASSEAETTGYTF. Here the CDR3 DNA reads TGTGCCAGCAGTGAAGCAGAGACCACGGGCTACACCTTC.

This clone was observed a handful of times. This chain links TRBV18 with TRBJ2-7, with TRBD1 identical over 9 bases. Trimming removed 3 bases from V and 5 bases from J; junction bases left unmatched: 8. Germline V CDR1 and CDR2: KGHSH, LQKENI. CDR3 length: 15 residues. CDR3 sequence reads: CASSPAGTGNNEQYF. The CDR3, as DNA: TGTGCCAGCTCACCGGCTGGGACAGGGAATAACGAGCAGTACTTC.